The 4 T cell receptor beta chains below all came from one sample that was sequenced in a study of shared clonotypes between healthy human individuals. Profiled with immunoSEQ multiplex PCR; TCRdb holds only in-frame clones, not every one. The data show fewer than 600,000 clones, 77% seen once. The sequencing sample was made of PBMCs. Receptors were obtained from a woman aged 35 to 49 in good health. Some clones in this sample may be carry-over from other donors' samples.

This CDR3 reads CSVDRLGNEQFF. Here the CDR3 DNA reads TGCAGCGTTGATCGTCTGGGCAATGAGCAGTTCTTC. The chain joins TRBV29-1 to TRBJ2-1; D is undetermined. The CDR3 consists of 12 residues. V shed 3 bases and J shed 6 bases, with 9 bases lying between them. Germline lookup yields CDR1 SQVTM and CDR2 ANQGSEA.

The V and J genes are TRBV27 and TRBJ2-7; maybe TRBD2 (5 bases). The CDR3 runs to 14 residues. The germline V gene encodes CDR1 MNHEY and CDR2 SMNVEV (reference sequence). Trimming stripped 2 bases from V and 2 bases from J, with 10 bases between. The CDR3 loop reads CASSLAGKTYEQYF. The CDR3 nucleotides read TGTGCCAGCAGTTTAGCGGGCAAAACCTACGAGCAGTACTTC.

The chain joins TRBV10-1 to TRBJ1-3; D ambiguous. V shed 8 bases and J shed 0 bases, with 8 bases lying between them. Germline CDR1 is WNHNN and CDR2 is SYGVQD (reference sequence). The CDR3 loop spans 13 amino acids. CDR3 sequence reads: CASHPSSGNTIYF. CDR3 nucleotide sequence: TGCGCCAGCCATCCTAGCTCTGGAAACACCATATATTTT.

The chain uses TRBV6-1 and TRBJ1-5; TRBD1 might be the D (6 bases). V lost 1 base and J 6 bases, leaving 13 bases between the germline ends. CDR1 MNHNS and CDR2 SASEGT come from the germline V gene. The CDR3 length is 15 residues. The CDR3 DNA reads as TGTGCCAGCAGTGAAGTTCGGGGGGGCGGTCAGCCCCAGCATTTT. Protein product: CASSEVRGGGQPQHF.